This TCR beta chain was captured by sequencing in a study of blood T cell repertoires in COVID-19. Study overall: The origin of the acute and convalescent COVID-19 samples was the United States, Italy and Spain.

Sequencing used immunoSEQ multiplex PCR; TCRdb keeps in-frame clones, though not all of them. The table has some 670,000 clones, 75% to 90% seen once. This clone has a handful of counts. Sequencing was done on a sample of peripheral blood. The source of this sequence is a woman aged 18-29 years with acute or convalescent COVID-19.

The CDR3 coding sequence is TGTGCCAGCTCACCTCCCTGGGGGAGGCAAGCTGAAGCTTTCTTT. This codes for CASSPPWGRQAEAFF. The chain is built from TRBV18 and TRBJ1-1; possible D gene TRBD1, 5 bases. This CDR3 region has 15 residues. Germline V gene lookup returns CDR1 KGHSH and CDR2 LQKENI. Trimming removed 3 bases at V and 6 bases at J, with 17 bases between.